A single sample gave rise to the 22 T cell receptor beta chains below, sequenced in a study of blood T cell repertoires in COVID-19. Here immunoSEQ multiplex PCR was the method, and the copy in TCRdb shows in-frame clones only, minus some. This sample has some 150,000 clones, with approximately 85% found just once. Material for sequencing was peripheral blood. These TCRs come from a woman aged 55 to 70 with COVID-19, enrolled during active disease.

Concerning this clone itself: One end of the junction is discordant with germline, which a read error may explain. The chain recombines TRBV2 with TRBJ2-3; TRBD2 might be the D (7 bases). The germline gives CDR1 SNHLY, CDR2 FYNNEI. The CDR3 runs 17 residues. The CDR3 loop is CAISRRGGGSPYDTQYF. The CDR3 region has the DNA TGTGCCATCAGTAGACGGGGAGGGGGTTCACCCTATGATACGCAGTATTTT.

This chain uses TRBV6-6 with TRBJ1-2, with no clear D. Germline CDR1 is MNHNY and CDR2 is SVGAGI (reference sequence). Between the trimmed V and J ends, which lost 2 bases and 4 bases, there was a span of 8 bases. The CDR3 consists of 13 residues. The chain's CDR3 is CASSYGQIYGYTF. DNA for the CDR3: TGTGCCAGCAGTTACGGGCAGATCTATGGCTACACCTTC.

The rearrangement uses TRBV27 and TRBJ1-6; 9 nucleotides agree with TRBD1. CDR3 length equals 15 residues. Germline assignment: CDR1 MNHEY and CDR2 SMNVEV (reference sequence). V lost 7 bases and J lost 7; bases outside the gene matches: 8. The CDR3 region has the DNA TGTGCCAGCAATTGGGACGACAGGGGGAATTCACCCCTCCACTTT. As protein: CASNWDDRGNSPLHF.

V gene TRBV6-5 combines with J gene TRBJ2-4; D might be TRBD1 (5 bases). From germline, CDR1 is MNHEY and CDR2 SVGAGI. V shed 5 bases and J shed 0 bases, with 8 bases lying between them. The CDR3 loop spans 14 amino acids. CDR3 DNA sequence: TGTGCCAGCAGTCGAACAGGAGCCAAAAACATTCAGTACTTC. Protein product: CASSRTGAKNIQYF.

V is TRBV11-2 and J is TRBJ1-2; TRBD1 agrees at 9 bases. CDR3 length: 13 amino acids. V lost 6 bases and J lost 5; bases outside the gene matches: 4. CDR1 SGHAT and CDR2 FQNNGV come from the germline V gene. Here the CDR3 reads CASSPGQGYGYTF. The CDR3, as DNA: TGTGCCAGCAGTCCCGGACAGGGGTATGGCTACACCTTC.

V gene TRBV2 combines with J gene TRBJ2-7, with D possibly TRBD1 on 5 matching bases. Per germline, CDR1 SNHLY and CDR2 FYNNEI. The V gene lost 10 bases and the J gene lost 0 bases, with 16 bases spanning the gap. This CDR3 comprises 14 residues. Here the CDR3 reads CATQLGVSSYEQYF. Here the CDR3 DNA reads TGTGCCACTCAGCTAGGGGTAAGCTCCTACGAGCAGTACTTC.

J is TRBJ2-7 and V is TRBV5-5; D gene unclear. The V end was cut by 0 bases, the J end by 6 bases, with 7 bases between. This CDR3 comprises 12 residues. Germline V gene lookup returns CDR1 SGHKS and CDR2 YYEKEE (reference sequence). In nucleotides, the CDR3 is TGTGCCAGCAGCTTGGCTTTTGTCGAGCAGTACTTC. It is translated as CASSLAFVEQYF.

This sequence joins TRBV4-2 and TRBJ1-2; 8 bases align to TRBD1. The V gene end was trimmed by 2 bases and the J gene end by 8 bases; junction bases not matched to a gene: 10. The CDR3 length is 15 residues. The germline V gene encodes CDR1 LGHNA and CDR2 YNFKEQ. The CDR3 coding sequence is TGTGCCAGCAGCCAACCTTCTGGACAGGGCCTAGGCTACACCTTC. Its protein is CASSQPSGQGLGYTF.

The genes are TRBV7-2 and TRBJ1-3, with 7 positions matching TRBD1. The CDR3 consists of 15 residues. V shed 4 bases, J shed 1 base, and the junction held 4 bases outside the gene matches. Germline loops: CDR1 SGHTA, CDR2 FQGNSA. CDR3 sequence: CASSSLQGSGNTIYF. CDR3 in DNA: TGTGCCAGCAGCTCGTTACAGGGGTCTGGAAACACCATATATTTT.

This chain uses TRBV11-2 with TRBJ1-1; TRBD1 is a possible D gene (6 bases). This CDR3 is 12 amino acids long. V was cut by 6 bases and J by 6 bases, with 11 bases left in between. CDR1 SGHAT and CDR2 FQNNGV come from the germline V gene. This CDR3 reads CASRYTGSEAFF. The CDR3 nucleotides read TGTGCCAGCAGATATACAGGGTCTGAAGCTTTCTTT.

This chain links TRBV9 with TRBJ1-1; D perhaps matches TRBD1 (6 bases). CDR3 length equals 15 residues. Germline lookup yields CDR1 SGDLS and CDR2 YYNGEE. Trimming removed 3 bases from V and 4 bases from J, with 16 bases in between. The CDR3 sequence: CASSARTQGSTEAFF. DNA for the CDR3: TGTGCCAGCAGCGCCCGGACACAGGGCTCCACTGAAGCTTTCTTT.

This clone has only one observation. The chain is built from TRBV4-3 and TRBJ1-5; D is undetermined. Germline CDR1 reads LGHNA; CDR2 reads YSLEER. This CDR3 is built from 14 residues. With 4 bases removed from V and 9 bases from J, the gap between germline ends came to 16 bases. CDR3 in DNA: TGCGCCAGCAGCCTAAATTTACTAGAGAGGCCCCAGCATTTT. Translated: CASSLNLLERPQHF.

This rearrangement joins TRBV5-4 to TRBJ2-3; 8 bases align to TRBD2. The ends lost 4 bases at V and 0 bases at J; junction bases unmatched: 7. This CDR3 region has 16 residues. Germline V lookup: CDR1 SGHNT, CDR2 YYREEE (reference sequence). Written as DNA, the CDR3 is TGTGCCAGCAGCCCGGGGGGGACTGCCAGCACAGATACGCAGTATTTT. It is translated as CASSPGGTASTDTQYF.

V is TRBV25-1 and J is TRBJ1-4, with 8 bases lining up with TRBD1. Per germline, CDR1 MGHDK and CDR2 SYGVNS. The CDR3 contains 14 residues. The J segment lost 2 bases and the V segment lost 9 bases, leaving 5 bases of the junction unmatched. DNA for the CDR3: TGTGCCAGTGGCAGGGGGCAGACTAATGAAAAACTGTTTTTT. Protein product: CASGRGQTNEKLFF.

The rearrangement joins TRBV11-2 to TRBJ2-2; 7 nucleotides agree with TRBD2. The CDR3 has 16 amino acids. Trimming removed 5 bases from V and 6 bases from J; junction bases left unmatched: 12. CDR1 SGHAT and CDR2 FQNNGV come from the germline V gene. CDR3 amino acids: CASSIRGGGLAGELFF. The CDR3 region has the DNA TGTGCCAGCAGCATCCGGGGCGGGGGTTTGGCCGGGGAGCTGTTTTTT.

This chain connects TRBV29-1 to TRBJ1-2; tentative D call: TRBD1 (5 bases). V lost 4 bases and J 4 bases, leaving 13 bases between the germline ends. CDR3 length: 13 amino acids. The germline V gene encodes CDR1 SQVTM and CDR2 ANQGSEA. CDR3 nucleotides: TGCAGCGTTGCGGGGGGATCGGGCTATGGCTACACCTTC. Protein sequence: CSVAGGSGYGYTF.

The chain's CDR3 is CASSQRAAYNEQFF. The CDR3 DNA is TGTGCCAGCAGTCAGCGGGCGGCCTACAATGAGCAGTTCTTC. The rearrangement joins TRBV6-6 to TRBJ2-1; D perhaps matches TRBD2 (6 bases). This CDR3 region has 14 residues. The V gene lost 5 bases and the J gene lost 2 bases, with 10 bases spanning the gap. Germline values: CDR1 MNHNY, CDR2 SVGAGI (reference sequence).

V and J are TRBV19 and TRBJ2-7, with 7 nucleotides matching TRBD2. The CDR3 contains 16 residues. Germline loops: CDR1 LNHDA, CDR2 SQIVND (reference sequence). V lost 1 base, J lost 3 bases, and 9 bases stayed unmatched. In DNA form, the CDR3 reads TGTGCCAGTAGTATAGCGGGGGGAGGGGACTACTACGAGCAGTACTTC. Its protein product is CASSIAGGGDYYEQYF.

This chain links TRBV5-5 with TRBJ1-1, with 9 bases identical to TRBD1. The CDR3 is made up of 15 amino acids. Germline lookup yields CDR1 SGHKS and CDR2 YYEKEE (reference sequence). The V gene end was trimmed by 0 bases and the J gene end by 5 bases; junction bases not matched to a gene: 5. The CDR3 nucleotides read TGTGCCAGCAGCTTGGTGGGACAGGGCAATACTGAAGCTTTCTTT. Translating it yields CASSLVGQGNTEAFF.

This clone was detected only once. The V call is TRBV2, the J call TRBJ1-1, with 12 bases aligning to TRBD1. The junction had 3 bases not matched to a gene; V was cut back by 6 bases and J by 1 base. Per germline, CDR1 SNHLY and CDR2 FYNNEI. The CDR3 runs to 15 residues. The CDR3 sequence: CASRGTGGKNTEAFF. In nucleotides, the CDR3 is TGTGCCAGCAGGGGGACAGGGGGCAAGAACACTGAAGCTTTCTTT.

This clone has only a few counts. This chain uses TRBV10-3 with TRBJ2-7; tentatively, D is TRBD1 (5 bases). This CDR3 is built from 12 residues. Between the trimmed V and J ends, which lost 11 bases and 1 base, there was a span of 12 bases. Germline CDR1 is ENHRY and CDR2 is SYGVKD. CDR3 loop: CARNDSSYEQYF. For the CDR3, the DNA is TGTGCCCGCAATGACAGTTCCTACGAGCAGTACTTC.

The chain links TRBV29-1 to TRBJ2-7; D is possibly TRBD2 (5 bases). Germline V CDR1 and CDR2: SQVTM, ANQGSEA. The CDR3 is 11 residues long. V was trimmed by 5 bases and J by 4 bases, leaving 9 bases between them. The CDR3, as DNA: TGCAGCGTTCAGGAGGTGTACGAGCAGTACTTC. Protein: CSVQEVYEQYF.